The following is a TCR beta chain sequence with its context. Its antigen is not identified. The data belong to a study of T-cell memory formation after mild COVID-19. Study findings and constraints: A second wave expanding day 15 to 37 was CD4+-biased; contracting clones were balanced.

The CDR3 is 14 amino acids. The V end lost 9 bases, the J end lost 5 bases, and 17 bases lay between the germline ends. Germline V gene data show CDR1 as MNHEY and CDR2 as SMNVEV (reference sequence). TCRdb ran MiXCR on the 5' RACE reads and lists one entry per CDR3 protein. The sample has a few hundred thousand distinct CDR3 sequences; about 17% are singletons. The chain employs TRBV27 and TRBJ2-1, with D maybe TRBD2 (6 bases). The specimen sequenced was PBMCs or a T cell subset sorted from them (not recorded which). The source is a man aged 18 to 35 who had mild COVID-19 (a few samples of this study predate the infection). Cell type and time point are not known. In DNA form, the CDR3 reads TGTGCCAGTACATTTGGGACTGCCGACAATGAGCAGTTCTTC. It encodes CASTFGTADNEQFF.